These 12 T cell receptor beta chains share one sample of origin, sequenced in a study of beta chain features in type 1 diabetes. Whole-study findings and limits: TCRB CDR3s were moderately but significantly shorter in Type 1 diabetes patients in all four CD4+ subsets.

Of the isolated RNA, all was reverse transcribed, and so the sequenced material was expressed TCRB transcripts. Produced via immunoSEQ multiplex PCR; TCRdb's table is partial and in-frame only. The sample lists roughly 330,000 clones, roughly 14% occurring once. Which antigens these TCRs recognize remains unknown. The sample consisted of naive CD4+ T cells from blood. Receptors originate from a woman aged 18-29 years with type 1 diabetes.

In nucleotides, the CDR3 is TGCGCCAGCAGGCCGGGACACCTATTGGGAACTGAAGCTTTCTTT. Protein product: CASRPGHLLGTEAFF. J is TRBJ1-1 and V is TRBV5-1; a weak D match, TRBD1 (6 bases). The CDR3 has 15 amino acids. Germline values: CDR1 SGHRS, CDR2 YFSETQ. V was trimmed by 5 bases and J by 5 bases, leaving 19 bases between them. The entire variable domain, with the rest obtained from reference TRBV5-1 and TRBJ1-1, is as follows: KAGVTQTPRYLIKTRGQQVTLSCSPISGHRSVSWYQQTPGQGLQFLFEYFSETQRNKGNFPGRFSGRQFSNSRSEMNVSTLELGDSALYLCASRPGHLLGTEAFFGQGTRLTVV.

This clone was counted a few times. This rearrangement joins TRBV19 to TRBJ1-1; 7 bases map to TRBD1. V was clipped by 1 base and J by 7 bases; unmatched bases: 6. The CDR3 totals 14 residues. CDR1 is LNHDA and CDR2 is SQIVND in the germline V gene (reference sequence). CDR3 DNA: TGTGCCAGTAGTATAGGAAGGAGGACAGGTGAAGCTTTCTTT. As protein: CASSIGRRTGEAFF.

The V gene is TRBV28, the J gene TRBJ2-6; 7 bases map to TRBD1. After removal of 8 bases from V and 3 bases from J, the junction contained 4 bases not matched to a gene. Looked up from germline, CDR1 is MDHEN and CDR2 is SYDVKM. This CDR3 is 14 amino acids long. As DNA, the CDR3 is TGTGCCAGCGCCCGGACAGGTGGGGCCAACGTCCTGACTTTC. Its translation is CASARTGGANVLTF.

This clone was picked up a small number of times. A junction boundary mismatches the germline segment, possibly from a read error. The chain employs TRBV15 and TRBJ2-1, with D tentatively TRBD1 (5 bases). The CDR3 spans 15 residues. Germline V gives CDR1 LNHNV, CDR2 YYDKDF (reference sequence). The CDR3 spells CATSRDRGSFNEQFF. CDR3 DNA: TGTGCCACCAGCAGAGATAGGGGATCCTTCAATGAGCAGTTCTTC.

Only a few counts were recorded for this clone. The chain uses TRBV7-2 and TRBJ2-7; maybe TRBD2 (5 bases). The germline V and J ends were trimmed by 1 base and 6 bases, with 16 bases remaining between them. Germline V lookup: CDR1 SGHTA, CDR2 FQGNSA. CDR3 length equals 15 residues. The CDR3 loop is CASSLGGKRVGEQYV. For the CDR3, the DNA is TGTGCCAGCAGCTTAGGAGGGAAGCGTGTGGGCGAGCAGTACGTC.

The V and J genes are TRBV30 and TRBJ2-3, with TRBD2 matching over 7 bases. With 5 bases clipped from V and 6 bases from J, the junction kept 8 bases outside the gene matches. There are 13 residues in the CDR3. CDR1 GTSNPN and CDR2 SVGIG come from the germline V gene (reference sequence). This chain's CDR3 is CAWSGGRVDTQYF. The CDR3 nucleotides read TGTGCCTGGTCAGGAGGGAGGGTGGATACGCAGTATTTT.

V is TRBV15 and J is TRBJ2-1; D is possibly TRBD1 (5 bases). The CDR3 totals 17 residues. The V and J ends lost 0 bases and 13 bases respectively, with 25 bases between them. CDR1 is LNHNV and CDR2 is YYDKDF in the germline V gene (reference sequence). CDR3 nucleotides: TGTGCCACCAGCAGAGATCGACCAGGGAAGGATGGATCGGGTCAGTTCTTC. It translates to CATSRDRPGKDGSGQFF.

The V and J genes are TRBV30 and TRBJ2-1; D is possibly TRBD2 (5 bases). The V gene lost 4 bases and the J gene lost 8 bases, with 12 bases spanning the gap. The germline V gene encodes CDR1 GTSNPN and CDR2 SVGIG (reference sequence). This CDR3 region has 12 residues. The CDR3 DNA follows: TGTGCCTGGATGGGAGACGGGGATGAGCAGTTCTTC. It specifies CAWMGDGDEQFF.

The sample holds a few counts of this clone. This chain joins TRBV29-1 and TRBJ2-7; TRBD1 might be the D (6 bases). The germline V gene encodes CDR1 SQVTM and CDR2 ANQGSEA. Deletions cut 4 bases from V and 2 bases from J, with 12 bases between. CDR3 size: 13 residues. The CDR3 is CSVGQGQTYEQYF. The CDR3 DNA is TGCAGCGTTGGTCAGGGACAAACCTACGAGCAGTACTTC.

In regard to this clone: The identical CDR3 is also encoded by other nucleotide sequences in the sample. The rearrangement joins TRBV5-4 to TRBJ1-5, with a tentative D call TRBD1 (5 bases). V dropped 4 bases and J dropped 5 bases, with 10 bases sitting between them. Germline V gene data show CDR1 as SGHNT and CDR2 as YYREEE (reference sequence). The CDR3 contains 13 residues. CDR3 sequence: CASSLGGDQPQHF. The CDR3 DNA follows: TGTGCCAGCAGCCTTGGGGGGGATCAGCCCCAGCATTTT. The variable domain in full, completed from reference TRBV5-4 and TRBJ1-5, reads ETGVTQSPTHLIKTRGQQVTLRCSSQSGHNTVSWYQQALGQGPQFIFQYYREEENGRGNFPPRFSGLQFPNYSSELNVNALELDDSALYLCASSLGGDQPQHFGDGTRLSIL.

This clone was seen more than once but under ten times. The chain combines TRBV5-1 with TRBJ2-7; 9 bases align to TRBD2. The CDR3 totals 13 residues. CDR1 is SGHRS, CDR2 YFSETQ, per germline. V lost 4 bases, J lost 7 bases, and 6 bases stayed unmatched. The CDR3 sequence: CASSPRSGGEQYF. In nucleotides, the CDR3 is TGCGCCAGCAGCCCCCGAAGCGGGGGGGAGCAGTACTTC.

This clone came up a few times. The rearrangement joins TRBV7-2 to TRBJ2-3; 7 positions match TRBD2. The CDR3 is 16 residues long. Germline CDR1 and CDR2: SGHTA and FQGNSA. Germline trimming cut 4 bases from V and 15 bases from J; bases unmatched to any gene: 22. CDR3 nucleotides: TGTGCCAGCAGCTCGAAACGGGAGGCGGTAACGGAAAAGTCCTATTTT. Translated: CASSSKREAVTEKSYF.